This T cell receptor (beta chain) was recovered during a study of PD-1 blockade in classical Hodgkin lymphoma. Sample time point: newly diagnosed, previously untreated cHL patient sample. PBMCs from untreated, newly diagnosed classical Hodgkin lymphoma were comparison samples. Points on this clone: Its antigen is currently unknown.

V gave up 8 bases and J gave up 4 bases, with 15 bases separating them. The CDR3 spans 14 residues. Germline lookup yields CDR1 SEHNR and CDR2 FQNEAQ (reference sequence). Using immunoSEQ multiplex PCR, the repertoire was profiled, and TCRdb retains in-frame clones only, with some absent. Of about 47,000 clones listed, approximately 91% are singletons. Study-wide results and limits: Repertoire differences have undefined causes, possibly disease activity or prior therapy. Healthy donors were reported to have higher baseline TCR diversity than newly diagnosed patients.

The origin of this receptor is a human donor with classical Hodgkin lymphoma. J is TRBJ1-5 and V is TRBV7-9; D ambiguous. Sequenced input: peripheral blood mononuclear cells (PBMCs). The CDR3 DNA is TGTGCCAGCGGTCAAGGAGGGAATAATCAGCCCCAGCATTTT. This sequence encodes CASGQGGNNQPQHF.